The rows below give T cell receptor beta chains drawn from one sample of a study of shared clonotypes between healthy human individuals. Here immunoSEQ multiplex PCR was the method, and the copy in TCRdb shows in-frame clones only, minus some. The sample holds about 1,500,000 clones, over 95% seen once. Sequencing was performed on naive CD4+ T cells sorted from blood. These receptors all stem from a man between 25 and 39 years old in good health. Both conserved end residues are part of each CDR3. Fields, in order: D gene, J gene, V gene, clone size, CDR3 DNA, CDR3 protein. D genes are given only for firm matches. Clone size is shown for a subset of rows, as once, few, many or a class of expanded clone.

d_gene: .; j_gene: TRBJ2-3; v_gene: TRBV18; abundance: few; CDR3nt: TGTGCCAGCTCATCTAGCACAGATACGCAGTATTTT; CDR3aa: CASSSSTDTQYF
d_gene: .; j_gene: TRBJ1-1; v_gene: TRBV5-1; abundance: .; CDR3nt: TGCGCCAGCAGCTTGGAACAGACTGAAGCTTTCTTT; CDR3aa: CASSLEQTEAFF
d_gene: TRBD1; j_gene: TRBJ2-7; v_gene: TRBV13; abundance: .; CDR3nt: TGTGCCAGCAGCCCGGACAGGGAATACGAGCAGTACTTC; CDR3aa: CASSPDREYEQYF
d_gene: .; j_gene: TRBJ2-7; v_gene: TRBV20-1; abundance: .; CDR3nt: TGCAGTGCTGTCTGGTACGAGCAGTACTTC; CDR3aa: CSAVWYEQYF
d_gene: .; j_gene: TRBJ2-7; v_gene: TRBV2; abundance: .; CDR3nt: TGTGCCAGCAGTGAAGGAATCTCCTACGAGCAGTACTTC; CDR3aa: CASSEGISYEQYF
d_gene: TRBD1; j_gene: TRBJ1-4; v_gene: TRBV18; abundance: .; CDR3nt: TGTGCCAGCTCACCACTCTGGACAGGGAATAACGAAAAACTGTTTTTT; CDR3aa: CASSPLWTGNNEKLFF
d_gene: .; j_gene: TRBJ1-5; v_gene: TRBV6-5; abundance: .; CDR3nt: TGTGCCAGCAGTATCCAGGCTCATCAGCCCCAGCATTTT; CDR3aa: CASSIQAHQPQHF
d_gene: TRBD2; j_gene: TRBJ2-7; v_gene: TRBV27; abundance: .; CDR3nt: TGTGCCAGCAGTCGACTGACTAGCGGGAGTAATGGCGAGCAGTACTTC; CDR3aa: CASSRLTSGSNGEQYF
d_gene: .; j_gene: TRBJ2-3; v_gene: TRBV28; abundance: .; CDR3nt: TGTGCCAGCAGGCCGCACGTAGCGAGTAGCACAGATACGCAGTATTTT; CDR3aa: CASRPHVASSTDTQYF
d_gene: .; j_gene: TRBJ2-5; v_gene: TRBV9; abundance: .; CDR3nt: TGTGCCAGCAGCGTAGCTCAGGCACAAGAGACCCAGTACTTC; CDR3aa: CASSVAQAQETQYF
d_gene: .; j_gene: TRBJ2-7; v_gene: TRBV11-3; abundance: once; CDR3nt: TGTGCCAGCAGCTTAGGAGGCTCCAGCTCCTACGAGCAGTACTTC; CDR3aa: CASSLGGSSSYEQYF
d_gene: .; j_gene: TRBJ2-3; v_gene: TRBV11-2; abundance: .; CDR3nt: TGTGCCAGCAGCTTAGGATTCCGTCCGCAGTATTTT; CDR3aa: CASSLGFRPQYF
d_gene: .; j_gene: TRBJ2-7; v_gene: TRBV4-1; abundance: .; CDR3nt: TGCGCCAGCAGCCGCCCGGATGTCTACGAGCAGTACTTC; CDR3aa: CASSRPDVYEQYF
d_gene: TRBD2; j_gene: TRBJ2-7; v_gene: TRBV7-2; abundance: .; CDR3nt: TGTGCCAGCAGCTTCCGGGCTAGCGGGTCCTACGAGCAGTACTTC; CDR3aa: CASSFRASGSYEQYF
d_gene: .; j_gene: TRBJ2-5; v_gene: TRBV27; abundance: .; CDR3nt: TGTGCCACTAGGTCCGGGTTGGGGGCGCTGGTACTGACCCAGTACTTC; CDR3aa: CATRSGLGALVLTQYF
d_gene: .; j_gene: TRBJ2-7; v_gene: TRBV7-3; abundance: .; CDR3nt: TGTGCCAGCGGGCGGGACCGCTACGAGCAGTACTTC; CDR3aa: CASGRDRYEQYF
d_gene: .; j_gene: TRBJ1-3; v_gene: TRBV6-6; abundance: .; CDR3nt: TGTGCCAGCAGTTACCCCGCCGGGACTGGAAACACCATATATTTT; CDR3aa: CASSYPAGTGNTIYF
d_gene: .; j_gene: TRBJ1-5; v_gene: TRBV11-2; abundance: .; CDR3nt: TGTGCCAGCAGCTTGGCAACCCATAGCAATCAGCCCCAGCATTTT; CDR3aa: CASSLATHSNQPQHF
d_gene: .; j_gene: TRBJ1-5; v_gene: TRBV5-5; abundance: .; CDR3nt: TGTGCCAGCAGCTTGGTGGGATTGAGCAATCAGCCCCAGCATTTT; CDR3aa: CASSLVGLSNQPQHF
d_gene: .; j_gene: TRBJ1-1; v_gene: TRBV5-1; abundance: once; CDR3nt: TGCGCCAGCAGCTTGGCCGACAACCGGAACACTGAAGCTTTCTTT; CDR3aa: CASSLADNRNTEAFF
d_gene: TRBD2; j_gene: TRBJ2-1; v_gene: TRBV10-3; abundance: .; CDR3nt: TGTGCCATCAGGACGGGACTAGCCTACAATGAGCAGTTCTTC; CDR3aa: CAIRTGLAYNEQFF
d_gene: .; j_gene: TRBJ1-3; v_gene: TRBV9; abundance: .; CDR3nt: TGTGCCAGCAGCGCAACTGGAAACACCATATATTTT; CDR3aa: CASSATGNTIYF
d_gene: .; j_gene: TRBJ2-7; v_gene: TRBV7-2; abundance: .; CDR3nt: TGTGCCAGCAGCTTAGTACAGGGAGGCTCCTACGAGCAGTACTTC; CDR3aa: CASSLVQGGSYEQYF
d_gene: .; j_gene: TRBJ2-7; v_gene: TRBV2; abundance: .; CDR3nt: TGTGCCAGCAGTGAGGAGCGGATCTCCTACGAGCAGTACTTC; CDR3aa: CASSEERISYEQYF
d_gene: .; j_gene: TRBJ1-2; v_gene: TRBV30; abundance: once; CDR3nt: TGTGCCTGGGCTGCAGGGGACCTCCATTACACCTTC; CDR3aa: CAWAAGDLHYTF
d_gene: TRBD1; j_gene: TRBJ2-7; v_gene: TRBV27; abundance: .; CDR3nt: TGTGCCAGCAGCTTACCTGGACAGGGTACCTACGAGCAGTACTTC; CDR3aa: CASSLPGQGTYEQYF
d_gene: TRBD2; j_gene: TRBJ2-5; v_gene: TRBV27; abundance: .; CDR3nt: TGTGCCAGCAGTTCCCCGGGGGGCCAAGAGACCCAGTACTTC; CDR3aa: CASSSPGGQETQYF
d_gene: TRBD1; j_gene: TRBJ1-2; v_gene: TRBV10-3; abundance: .; CDR3nt: TGTGCCATCAGTGGCACAGGGGTTAACTATGGCTACACCTTC; CDR3aa: CAISGTGVNYGYTF
d_gene: .; j_gene: TRBJ2-7; v_gene: TRBV5-1; abundance: few; CDR3nt: TGCGCCAGCAGTTCCCGGGGTTACGAGCAGTACTTC; CDR3aa: CASSSRGYEQYF
d_gene: .; j_gene: TRBJ2-5; v_gene: TRBV5-1; abundance: .; CDR3nt: TGCGCCAGCAGCTACAGGGTTGAGGAGACCCAGTACTTC; CDR3aa: CASSYRVEETQYF
d_gene: TRBD1; j_gene: TRBJ1-5; v_gene: TRBV10-3; abundance: .; CDR3nt: TGTGCCACCAGACAGGGACTGGGGGATAGCAATCAGCCCCAGCATTTT; CDR3aa: CATRQGLGDSNQPQHF
d_gene: .; j_gene: TRBJ1-1; v_gene: TRBV28; abundance: once; CDR3nt: TGTGCCAGCAGATCATTGTCGAACACTGAAGCTTTCTTT; CDR3aa: CASRSLSNTEAFF
d_gene: TRBD2; j_gene: TRBJ2-1; v_gene: TRBV28; abundance: .; CDR3nt: TGTGCCAGCAGTGGGGCTAGCGGGAGGCAGGCCAATGAGCAGTTCTTC; CDR3aa: CASSGASGRQANEQFF
d_gene: .; j_gene: TRBJ2-1; v_gene: TRBV5-1; abundance: .; CDR3nt: TGCGCCAGCAGCTTCCCGGGTACGTACAATGAGCAGTTCTTC; CDR3aa: CASSFPGTYNEQFF
d_gene: TRBD2; j_gene: TRBJ2-7; v_gene: TRBV5-4; abundance: .; CDR3nt: TGTGTCAGCAGCGTCGGGACTAGCGACTCCTACGAGCAGTACTTC; CDR3aa: CVSSVGTSDSYEQYF
d_gene: TRBD1; j_gene: TRBJ2-5; v_gene: TRBV11-3; abundance: .; CDR3nt: TGTGCCAGCAGCACCAATCGGGACAGGGGCGGTGAGACCCAGTACTTC; CDR3aa: CASSTNRDRGGETQYF
d_gene: TRBD2; j_gene: TRBJ2-1; v_gene: TRBV11-2; abundance: .; CDR3nt: TGTGCCAGCAGCCGAACTCGAGTAGGGGCGGGGGGCTGGAATGAGCAGTTCTTC; CDR3aa: CASSRTRVGAGGWNEQFF
d_gene: TRBD1; j_gene: TRBJ1-5; v_gene: TRBV28; abundance: .; CDR3nt: TGTGCCAGCAGCCACGGGACAGCTGGACTCAATCAGCCCCAGCATTTT; CDR3aa: CASSHGTAGLNQPQHF
d_gene: .; j_gene: TRBJ1-1; v_gene: TRBV18; abundance: .; CDR3nt: TGTGCCAGCTCACCATTCAGGGACACTGAAGCTTTCTTT; CDR3aa: CASSPFRDTEAFF
d_gene: TRBD2; j_gene: TRBJ2-5; v_gene: TRBV7-7; abundance: .; CDR3nt: TGTGCTAGCAGCCTTAACCTACTAGCGGGAGGAGGGGAGACCCAGTACTTC; CDR3aa: CASSLNLLAGGGETQYF
d_gene: .; j_gene: TRBJ2-7; v_gene: TRBV28; abundance: .; CDR3nt: TGTGCCAGCACCTTTCTCTATGGGGGAGTTGGCGAGCAGTACTTC; CDR3aa: CASTFLYGGVGEQYF
d_gene: .; j_gene: TRBJ1-3; v_gene: TRBV9; abundance: once; CDR3nt: TGTGCCAGCAGCGTAGAAGCAAGAGGGGCCCACTCTGGAAACACCATATATTTT; CDR3aa: CASSVEARGAHSGNTIYF
d_gene: .; j_gene: TRBJ2-1; v_gene: TRBV14; abundance: .; CDR3nt: TGTGCCAGCAGCCAAGATATGGGCCCTTGGATGCAGTTCTTC; CDR3aa: CASSQDMGPWMQFF
d_gene: TRBD2; j_gene: TRBJ2-7; v_gene: TRBV5-4; abundance: .; CDR3nt: TGTGCCAGCGGGCGGGAGTCGTCCTACGAGCAGTACTTC; CDR3aa: CASGRESSYEQYF